The 20 T cell receptor beta chains given below trace back to one sample, sequenced in a study of cytomegalovirus exposure and HLA in healthy donors. Primers: 60 Vbeta forward and 13 Jbeta reverse. Measured with immunoSEQ multiplex PCR; TCRdb has only the in-frame clones, and not every one. The table shows approximately 220,000 clones, with over 80% occurring only once. Sequences were obtained from PBMCs. Receptors were obtained from a boy aged 2 to 10 in good health and CMV-seronegative.

The genes are TRBV5-8 and TRBJ2-3; 14 nucleotides match TRBD2. Germline V gives CDR1 SGHTS, CDR2 YDEGEE. V was clipped by 4 bases and J by 5 bases; unmatched bases: 3. CDR3 length: 15 residues. In nucleotides, the CDR3 is TGTGCCAGCAGCCTGACTAGCGGGAGGGAAGATACGCAGTATTTT. It codes for CASSLTSGREDTQYF.

J is TRBJ2-3 and V is TRBV6-1, with 11 bases identical to TRBD2. With V trimmed by 4 bases and J by 5 bases, 14 bases remained unmatched. CDR3 length equals 18 residues. The V gene's germline CDR1 is MNHNS and CDR2 SASEGT. As DNA, the CDR3 is TGTGCCAGCAGTGCCGTAGCGGGGGGGCCCCTCCGCAGAGATACGCAGTATTTT. It codes for CASSAVAGGPLRRDTQYF.

This clone has only a few counts. The chain is built from TRBV6-1 and TRBJ1-2, with D maybe TRBD1 (6 bases). The CDR3 has 14 amino acids. From germline, CDR1 is MNHNS and CDR2 SASEGT. The germline V and J ends were trimmed by 2 bases and 7 bases, with 14 bases remaining between them. This CDR3 is CASSEMGAGSGYTF. Here the CDR3 DNA reads TGTGCCAGCAGTGAAATGGGGGCGGGCAGTGGCTACACCTTC.

The chain carries TRBV27 and TRBJ2-3, with 13 positions matching TRBD2. The germline V gene encodes CDR1 MNHEY and CDR2 SMNVEV (reference sequence). The CDR3 has 14 amino acids. Losses at the gene ends were 6 bases for V and 5 bases for J; bases not matched to a gene: 2. CDR3 coding DNA: TGTGCCAGCAGGCGGACTAGCGGGGGAGATACGCAGTATTTT. It specifies CASRRTSGGDTQYF.

The rearrangement joins TRBV6-1 to TRBJ1-2, with D perhaps TRBD1 (6 bases). Germline V lookup: CDR1 MNHNS, CDR2 SASEGT. V lost 4 bases and J 4 bases, leaving 19 bases between the germline ends. The CDR3 totals 16 residues. CDR3 sequence: CASSGGGHHLFYGYTF. CDR3 DNA: TGTGCCAGCAGTGGTGGGGGACACCACCTTTTCTATGGCTACACCTTC.

CDR3 residues: CASSALSGNYGYTF. DNA of the CDR3: TGTGCCAGCAGCGCATTATCGGGTAACTATGGCTACACCTTC. The chain employs TRBV11-2 and TRBJ1-2; D uncertain. The CDR3 totals 14 residues. Deletions cut 5 bases from V and 1 base from J, with 11 bases between. CDR1 is SGHAT, CDR2 FQNNGV, per germline. The whole variable domain, filled in from reference TRBV11-2 and TRBJ1-2, reads EAGVAQSPRYKIIEKRQSVAFWCNPISGHATLYWYQQILGQGPKLLIQFQNNGVVDDSQLPKDRFSAERLKGVDSTLKIQPAKLEDSAVYLCASSALSGNYGYTFGSGTRLTVV.

V usage is TRBV11-3 and J usage is TRBJ2-7, with TRBD2 identical over 7 bases. This CDR3 has 13 residues. Germline CDR1 and CDR2: SGHNT and YENEEA. V lost 1 base, J lost 6 bases, and 3 bases stayed unmatched. The CDR3: CASSLGGGGEQYF. The CDR3 DNA is TGTGCCAGCAGCTTAGGGGGGGGAGGCGAGCAGTACTTC.

J is TRBJ2-3 and V is TRBV20-1, with a tentative D call TRBD2 (5 bases). Trimming took 3 bases from V and 4 from J, leaving 5 bases between them. Germline V lookup: CDR1 DFQATT, CDR2 SNEGSKA (reference sequence). This CDR3 is 11 amino acids long. CDR3 bases: TGCAGTGCTAGGGAGGCAGATACGCAGTATTTT. It codes for CSAREADTQYF.

This clone showed up just a few times. The chain recombines TRBV19 with TRBJ1-2; 8 bases are a match to TRBD1. CDR3 length: 15 amino acids. Germline CDR1 and CDR2: LNHDA and SQIVND (reference sequence). V dropped 5 bases and J dropped 2; count of bases not matched to a gene: 7. CDR3 amino acids: CASSPRTGRNYGYTF. The CDR3 DNA follows: TGTGCCAGTAGTCCTCGGACAGGGCGCAACTATGGCTACACCTTC.

This clone appeared once. The CDR3 bases are TGTGCCAGTTCTGGATATGGGGAGAGCTACGAGCAGTACGTC. It codes for CASSGYGESYEQYV. V and J are TRBV28 and TRBJ2-7, with a tentative D call TRBD2 (5 bases). From germline, CDR1 is MDHEN and CDR2 SYDVKM. The CDR3 length is 14 residues. V was shortened by 9 bases and J by 3 bases, with 18 bases between the two germline ends.

A note on this clone: Different DNA sequences within this sample yield the same CDR3. The rearrangement links TRBV2 to TRBJ1-1, with no clear D. The V end was cut by 5 bases, the J end by 1 base, with 5 bases between. The V gene's germline CDR1 is SNHLY and CDR2 FYNNEI. CDR3 length equals 12 residues. The CDR3 DNA reads TGTGCCAGCAGTTACAGGAACACTGAAGCTTTCTTT. This translates into CASSYRNTEAFF.

The chain carries TRBV11-3 and TRBJ2-3, with D perhaps matching TRBD2 (6 bases). There are 14 residues in the CDR3. V lost 1 base and J lost 1, with 6 bases in between. Looked up from germline, CDR1 is SGHNT and CDR2 is YENEEA. CDR3 amino acids: CASSLVAGTDTQYF. The DNA of the CDR3 is TGTGCCAGCAGCTTAGTAGCGGGCACAGATACGCAGTATTTT.

This clone appeared a few times. V usage is TRBV13 and J usage is TRBJ2-1; 12 positions agree with TRBD2. Germline CDR1 reads PRHDT; CDR2 reads FYEKMQ (reference sequence). This CDR3 comprises 16 residues. V lost 0 bases to trimming and J lost 8 bases; unmatched junction nucleotides: 5. Here the CDR3 reads CASSLGTSGRRYEQFF. In nucleotides, the CDR3 is TGTGCCAGCAGCTTAGGAACTAGCGGGAGGAGGTATGAGCAGTTCTTC.

Only one count was recorded for this clone. J is TRBJ2-7 and V is TRBV29-1, with D possibly being TRBD2 (5 bases). The CDR3 has 13 residues. The germline gives CDR1 SQVTM, CDR2 ANQGSEA. V was cut by 6 bases and J by 0 bases, with 12 bases left in between. The CDR3 region is CSVVLALSYEQYF. The CDR3 coding sequence is TGCAGCGTGGTTCTAGCCCTCTCCTACGAGCAGTACTTC.

This chain links TRBV11-3 with TRBJ2-5, with 15 bases fitting TRBD2. The CDR3 contains 19 residues. V shed 5 bases, J shed 1 base, and the junction held 11 bases outside the gene matches. Germline loops: CDR1 SGHNT, CDR2 YENEEA. CDR3 loop: CASSKAGLAGGILQETQYF. The DNA for the CDR3 is TGTGCCAGCAGCAAAGCGGGACTAGCGGGAGGAATCCTCCAAGAGACCCAGTACTTC.

The chain joins TRBV9 to TRBJ2-2, with D perhaps matching TRBD2 (7 bases). Trimming shortened V by 6 bases and J by 3 bases, and 18 bases separated the two germline ends. Germline lookup yields CDR1 SGDLS and CDR2 YYNGEE. The CDR3 spans 16 residues. The CDR3 loop is CASTSGRGQYTGELFF. The CDR3 DNA reads TGTGCCAGCACCAGTGGGCGGGGGCAGTACACCGGGGAGCTGTTTTTT.

A word on this clone: Mismatch with germline at one junction end may stem from a read error. The chain links TRBV28 to TRBJ2-7; 8 bases match TRBD2. Germline V gene data show CDR1 as MDHEN and CDR2 as SYDVKM. This CDR3 is built from 15 residues. The CDR3 region has the DNA TGTGCCTCACGAGCCGGGGGACTAGTATCCTCCGAGCAGTACTTC. Its protein product is CASRAGGLVSSEQYF.

V is TRBV15 and J is TRBJ2-7; 8 bases map to TRBD2. Germline V CDR1 and CDR2: LNHNV, YYDKDF (reference sequence). CDR3 size: 14 residues. The trim removed 6 bases at V and 1 base at J, leaving 5 bases unmatched. The CDR3 bases are TGTGCCACCAGTCCGGGACTAGGGTCCTACGAGCAGTACTTC. The encoded protein is CATSPGLGSYEQYF.

The chain recombines TRBV2 with TRBJ1-5; D not resolved. The V and J ends lost 4 bases and 0 bases respectively, with 7 bases between them. This CDR3 has 14 residues. CDR1 SNHLY and CDR2 FYNNEI come from the germline V gene. CDR3 nucleotide sequence: TGTGCCAGCAGTGTTATCCTTAGCAATCAGCCCCAGCATTTT. The encoded protein is CASSVILSNQPQHF.

The genes are TRBV5-6 and TRBJ2-5; no reliable D call. V lost 6 bases and J lost 5, with 8 bases in between. This CDR3 has 11 amino acids. In germline, CDR1 is SGHDT, CDR2 YYEEEE. The CDR3 sequence: CASTSGETQYF. The CDR3 region has the DNA TGTGCCAGCACCTCCGGGGAGACCCAGTACTTC.